The 8 T cell receptor beta chains reported below all come from one sample, sequenced in a study of shared clonotypes between healthy human individuals. Some clones are missing from TCRdb's copy, which holds only in-frame ones; the method was immunoSEQ multiplex PCR. There are about 2.4 million clones in the sample; around nine tenths occur only once, and over 0.12% lies in the top ten. Input material: naive CD4+ T cells sorted from blood. Subset denoted: CD45RA+ positively selected. The receptors were sampled from a man between 18 and 29 years old in good health.

This rearrangement joins TRBV7-6 to TRBJ2-2; TRBD1 might be the D (6 bases). The germline gives CDR1 SGHVS, CDR2 FNYEAQ. V shed 1 base and J shed 8 bases, with 14 bases lying between them. The CDR3 loop spans 15 amino acids. In DNA form, the CDR3 reads TGTGCCAGCAGCTTAGGGACAGTCGCGAGGGGGGAGCTGTTTTTT. It encodes CASSLGTVARGELFF.

The chain joins TRBV28 to TRBJ2-1; D is undetermined. This CDR3 region has 12 residues. Trimming removed 7 bases at V and 2 bases at J, with 6 bases between. The germline V gene has CDR1 MDHEN and CDR2 SYDVKM. DNA for the CDR3: TGTGCCAGCACCCTGGCCTACAATGAGCAGTTCTTC. This translates into CASTLAYNEQFF.

The rearrangement joins TRBV6-5 to TRBJ2-3; 9 bases are shared with TRBD2. V was pared by 6 bases and J by 6 bases, with 10 bases of the junction left unmatched. The CDR3 length is 15 residues. Germline V gene sequence: CDR1 MNHEY, CDR2 SVGAGI. The CDR3 loop reads CASRHQTSGLDTQYF. The CDR3 coding sequence is TGTGCCAGCAGGCACCAGACTAGCGGACTTGATACGCAGTATTTT.

This clone has a single count. The V and J genes are TRBV6-5 and TRBJ2-5; 8 bases agree with TRBD2. The CDR3 covers 14 residues. CDR1 and CDR2 from the germline V gene are MNHEY and SVGAGI. V lost 4 bases to trimming and J lost 4 bases; unmatched junction nucleotides: 5. The CDR3 sequence is CASSWGLVSETQYF. CDR3 DNA sequence: TGTGCCAGCAGTTGGGGACTAGTTTCAGAGACCCAGTACTTC.

V gene TRBV9 combines with J gene TRBJ2-1; 13 nucleotides match TRBD2. V shed 3 bases and J 2 bases; nucleotides not matched to a gene: 8. Germline V CDR1 and CDR2: SGDLS, YYNGEE. This CDR3 has 18 amino acids. CDR3 sequence: CASSATSGGADPYNEQFF. The DNA of the CDR3 is TGTGCCAGCAGCGCCACTAGCGGGGGGGCCGATCCCTACAATGAGCAGTTCTTC. The full variable domain, with the rest looked up from reference TRBV9 and TRBJ2-1, is DSGVTQTPKHLITATGQRVTLRCSPRSGDLSVYWYQQSLDQGLQFLIQYYNGEERAKGNILERFSAQQFPDLHSELNLSSLELGDSALYFCASSATSGGADPYNEQFFGPGTRLTVL.

This clone is a singleton in its sample. This chain uses TRBV4-3 with TRBJ1-2; D is undetermined. Trimming shortened V by 1 base and J by 0 bases, and 21 bases separated the two germline ends. This CDR3 region has 19 residues. Germline-derived CDR1 and CDR2 are LGHNA and YSLEER. The CDR3 sequence: CASSQGFIFGSKANYGYTF. The DNA for the CDR3 is TGCGCCAGCAGCCAAGGTTTTATTTTTGGCAGCAAAGCTAACTATGGCTACACCTTC.

CDR3 nucleotide sequence: TGCGCCAGCACCGGACAGGCAGATAATTCACCCCTCCACTTT. Amino acid sequence: CASTGQADNSPLHF. The J gene is TRBJ1-6, the V gene TRBV5-1, with 7 bases aligning to TRBD1. The CDR3 contains 14 residues. Looked up from germline, CDR1 is SGHRS and CDR2 is YFSETQ. The J segment lost 5 bases and the V segment lost 6 bases, leaving 5 bases of the junction unmatched.

The chain is built from TRBV4-1 and TRBJ2-7, with 7 bases lining up with TRBD1. The CDR3 has 15 amino acids. CDR1 and CDR2 from the germline V gene are MGHRA and YSYEKL. The ends lost 1 base at V and 5 bases at J; junction bases unmatched: 8. CDR3 sequence reads: CASSQVQTGTNEQYF. The CDR3 nucleotides are TGCGCCAGCAGCCAAGTCCAGACAGGGACCAACGAGCAGTACTTC.